The 13 T cell receptor beta chains below were found in one sample sequenced in a study of cytomegalovirus exposure and HLA in healthy donors. The PCR employed 60 Vbeta primers together with 13 Jbeta primers. Sequencing used immunoSEQ multiplex PCR; TCRdb keeps in-frame clones, though not all of them. This sample's table reports roughly 73,000 clones. Sequencing was carried out using PBMCs. The receptors shown here come from a female donor in good health and CMV-seropositive.

This chain connects TRBV18 to TRBJ1-5; 8 bases align to TRBD1. The CDR3 is 14 residues long. Germline-derived CDR1 and CDR2 are KGHSH and LQKENI. V lost 4 bases and J lost 4; bases outside the gene matches: 3. CDR3 sequence: CASSLGQENQPQHF. The CDR3 nucleotides read TGTGCCAGCTCACTGGGACAGGAGAATCAGCCCCAGCATTTT.

The chain combines TRBV2 with TRBJ1-1, with D uncertain. Germline CDR1 reads SNHLY; CDR2 reads FYNNEI. V was trimmed by 2 bases and J by 5 bases, leaving 9 bases between them. CDR3 length: 13 residues. CDR3 nucleotide sequence: TGTGCCAGCAGTGAACTGCGGAAAACTGAAGCTTTCTTT. The encoded protein is CASSELRKTEAFF.

This chain links TRBV6-1 with TRBJ2-3; tentatively, D is TRBD2 (6 bases). The CDR3 length is 14 residues. Germline CDR1 reads MNHNS; CDR2 reads SASEGT. V lost 6 bases and J lost 4, with 14 bases in between. The CDR3 region is CASSLGGMADTQYF. The CDR3 DNA sequence: TGTGCCAGCAGCCTCGGGGGAATGGCAGATACGCAGTATTTT.

The chain couples TRBV7-2 to TRBJ2-7, with no clear D. Germline V gene lookup returns CDR1 SGHTA and CDR2 FQGNSA. Trimming stripped 1 base from V and 0 bases from J, with 7 bases between. The CDR3 loop spans 14 amino acids. CDR3 protein: CASSLGRSSYEQYF. The CDR3 DNA reads as TGTGCCAGCAGCTTAGGAAGGAGCTCCTACGAGCAGTACTTC.

This chain joins TRBV4-1 and TRBJ1-1; possibly TRBD1 for D (5 bases). V lost 2 bases and J lost 0, with 10 bases in between. The germline V gene encodes CDR1 MGHRA and CDR2 YSYEKL. The CDR3 loop spans 15 amino acids. The CDR3 nucleotides read TGCGCCAGCAGCCAATCGGTGACAGTGAACACTGAAGCTTTCTTT. Translated, it gives CASSQSVTVNTEAFF.

This chain uses TRBV9 with TRBJ2-5, with TRBD2 matching 12 bases. Trimming took 2 bases from V and 4 from J; bases not matched to a gene: 0. This CDR3 is built from 14 residues. From germline, CDR1 is SGDLS and CDR2 YYNGEE. The chain's CDR3 is CASSVTSGRETQYF. CDR3 nucleotides: TGTGCCAGCAGCGTGACTAGCGGGAGAGAGACCCAGTACTTC.

The V and J genes are TRBV7-2 and TRBJ1-3; unclear D gene. This CDR3 has 13 amino acids. The ends were cut back, 4 bases at V and 0 bases at J, with 4 bases in the middle. Germline V gene lookup returns CDR1 SGHTA and CDR2 FQGNSA. CDR3 in DNA: TGTGCCAGCAGCTCGGGCTCTGGAAACACCATATATTTT. Protein: CASSSGSGNTIYF.

The chain is built from TRBV25-1 and TRBJ1-2; 10 nucleotides line up with TRBD1. CDR3 length equals 13 residues. The J segment lost 7 bases and the V segment lost 5 bases, leaving 4 bases of the junction unmatched. Germline CDR1 reads MGHDK; CDR2 reads SYGVNS. CDR3 nucleotides: TGTGCCAGCAGTCCGGGACAGGGGTTTGGCTACACCTTC. It translates to CASSPGQGFGYTF.

The V gene is TRBV7-6, the J gene TRBJ1-1, with unresolved D. Germline CDR1 SGHVS, CDR2 FNYEAQ. Between the trimmed V and J ends, which lost 10 bases and 1 base, there was a span of 4 bases. This CDR3 is 10 amino acids long. The CDR3 DNA reads as TGTGCCACCGGGAACACTGAAGCTTTCTTT. Its translation is CATGNTEAFF.

The gene calls are TRBV6-5 and TRBJ1-2, with no clear D. V dropped 5 bases and J dropped 5 bases, with 12 bases sitting between them. The CDR3 length is 13 residues. Looked up from germline, CDR1 is MNHEY and CDR2 is SVGAGI. The CDR3 spells CASSTGGRYGYTF. The CDR3 coding sequence is TGTGCCAGCAGTACCGGCGGTCGATATGGCTACACCTTC.

This chain joins TRBV18 and TRBJ2-5, with TRBD2 matching over 12 bases. The J call could be wrong; TRBJ2-7 is a better fit for the DNA end. The CDR3 is 16 residues long. Germline assignment: CDR1 KGHSH and CDR2 LQKENI. The CDR3 sequence is CASSRTSGKVTYEQYF. The DNA for the CDR3 is TGTGCCAGCTCACGGACTAGCGGGAAGGTGACCTACGAGCAGTACTTC.

The chain recombines TRBV18 with TRBJ1-2; D is uncertain. From germline, CDR1 is KGHSH and CDR2 LQKENI. Trimming cost V 3 bases and J 5 bases, with 16 bases left between them. The CDR3 consists of 15 residues. CDR3 bases: TGTGCCAGCTCACCCCTGGACTCGGGAGTGTATGGCTACACCTTC. Its protein is CASSPLDSGVYGYTF.

V usage is TRBV7-9 and J usage is TRBJ2-5, with 7 bases fitting TRBD2. There are 18 residues in the CDR3. V trimming: 1 base; J trimming: 1 base; junction bases outside the gene matches: 12. The V gene's germline CDR1 is SEHNR and CDR2 FQNEAQ (reference sequence). In nucleotides, the CDR3 is TGTGCCAGCAGCTTAGTTAGGGAGCGGGGCCGGATCCAAGAGACCCAGTACTTC. This sequence encodes CASSLVRERGRIQETQYF.